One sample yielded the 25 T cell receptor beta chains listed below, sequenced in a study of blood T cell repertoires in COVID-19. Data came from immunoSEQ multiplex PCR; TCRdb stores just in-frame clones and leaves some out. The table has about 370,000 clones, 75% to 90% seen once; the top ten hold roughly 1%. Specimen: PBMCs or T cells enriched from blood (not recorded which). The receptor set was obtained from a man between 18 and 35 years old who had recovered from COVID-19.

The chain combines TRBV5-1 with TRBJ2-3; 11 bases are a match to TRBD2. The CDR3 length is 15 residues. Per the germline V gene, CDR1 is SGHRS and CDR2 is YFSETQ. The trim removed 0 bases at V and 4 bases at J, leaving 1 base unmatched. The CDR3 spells CASSLALAGADTQYF. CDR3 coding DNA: TGCGCCAGCAGCTTGGCACTAGCGGGGGCAGATACGCAGTATTTT.

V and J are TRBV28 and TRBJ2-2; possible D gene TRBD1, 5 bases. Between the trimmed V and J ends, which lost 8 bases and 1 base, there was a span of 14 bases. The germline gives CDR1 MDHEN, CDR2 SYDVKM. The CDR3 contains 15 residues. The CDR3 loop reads CASYPAGQNTGELFF. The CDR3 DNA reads TGTGCCAGCTACCCAGCCGGACAGAACACCGGGGAGCTGTTTTTT.

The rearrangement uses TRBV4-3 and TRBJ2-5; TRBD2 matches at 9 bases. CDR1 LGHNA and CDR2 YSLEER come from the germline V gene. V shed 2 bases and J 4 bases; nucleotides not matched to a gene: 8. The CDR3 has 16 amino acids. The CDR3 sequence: CASSQSAGGSGETQYF. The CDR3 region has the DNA TGCGCCAGCAGCCAATCCGCGGGGGGGAGTGGAGAGACCCAGTACTTC.

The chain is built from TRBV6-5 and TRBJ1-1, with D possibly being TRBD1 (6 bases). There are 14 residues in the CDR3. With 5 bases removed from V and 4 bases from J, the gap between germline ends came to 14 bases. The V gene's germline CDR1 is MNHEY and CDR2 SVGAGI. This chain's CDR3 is CASSPGQVGTEAFF. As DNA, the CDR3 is TGTGCCAGCAGTCCGGGACAAGTGGGCACTGAAGCTTTCTTT.

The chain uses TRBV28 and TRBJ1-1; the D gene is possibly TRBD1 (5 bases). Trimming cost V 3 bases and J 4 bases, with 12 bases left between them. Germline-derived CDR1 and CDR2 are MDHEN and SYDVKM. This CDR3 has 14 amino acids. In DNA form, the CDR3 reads TGTGCCAGCAGTTTCAGGGCCACGGCCACTGAAGCTTTCTTT. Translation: CASSFRATATEAFF.

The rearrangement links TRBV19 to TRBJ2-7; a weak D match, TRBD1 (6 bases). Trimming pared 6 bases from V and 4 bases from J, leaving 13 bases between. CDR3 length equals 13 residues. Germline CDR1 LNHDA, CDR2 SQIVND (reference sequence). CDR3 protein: CASSLDRQYEQYF. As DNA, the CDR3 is TGTGCCAGTAGCCTCGACAGGCAATACGAGCAGTACTTC.

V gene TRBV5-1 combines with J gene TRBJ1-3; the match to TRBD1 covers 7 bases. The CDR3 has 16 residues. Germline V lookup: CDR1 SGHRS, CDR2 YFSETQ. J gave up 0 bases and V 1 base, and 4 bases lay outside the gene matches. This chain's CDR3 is CASSLRAGGSGNTIYF. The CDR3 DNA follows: TGCGCCAGCAGCTTGAGGGCAGGGGGCTCTGGAAACACCATATATTTT. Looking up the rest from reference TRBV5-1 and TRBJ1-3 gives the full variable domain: KAGVTQTPRYLIKTRGQQVTLSCSPISGHRSVSWYQQTPGQGLQFLFEYFSETQRNKGNFPGRFSGRQFSNSRSEMNVSTLELGDSALYLCASSLRAGGSGNTIYFGEGSWLTVV.

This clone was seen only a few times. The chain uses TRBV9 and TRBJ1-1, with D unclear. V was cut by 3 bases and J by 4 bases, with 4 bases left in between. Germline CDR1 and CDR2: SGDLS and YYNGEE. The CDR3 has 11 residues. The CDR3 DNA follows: TGTGCCAGCAGCGACTCCACTGAAGCTTTCTTT. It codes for CASSDSTEAFF.

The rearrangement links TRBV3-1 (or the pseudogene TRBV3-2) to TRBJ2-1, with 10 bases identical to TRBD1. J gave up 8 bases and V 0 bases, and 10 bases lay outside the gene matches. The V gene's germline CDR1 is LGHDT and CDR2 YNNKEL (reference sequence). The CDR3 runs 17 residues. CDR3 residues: CASSQEDRGLFFDEQFF. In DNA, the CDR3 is TGTGCCAGCAGCCAAGAGGACAGGGGGTTGTTCTTCGATGAGCAGTTCTTC.

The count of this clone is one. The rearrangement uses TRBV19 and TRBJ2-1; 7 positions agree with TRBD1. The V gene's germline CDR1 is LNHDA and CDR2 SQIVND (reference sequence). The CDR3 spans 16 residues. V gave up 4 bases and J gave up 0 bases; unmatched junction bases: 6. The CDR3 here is CASSNSGGSSYNEQFF. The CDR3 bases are TGTGCCAGTAGTAATTCAGGGGGAAGCTCCTACAATGAGCAGTTCTTC.

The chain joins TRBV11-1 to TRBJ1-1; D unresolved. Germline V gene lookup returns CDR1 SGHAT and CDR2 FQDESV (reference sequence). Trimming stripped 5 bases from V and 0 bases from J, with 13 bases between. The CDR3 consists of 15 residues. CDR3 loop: CASSPPQALNTEAFF. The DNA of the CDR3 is TGTGCCAGCAGCCCGCCCCAGGCGCTGAACACTGAAGCTTTCTTT.

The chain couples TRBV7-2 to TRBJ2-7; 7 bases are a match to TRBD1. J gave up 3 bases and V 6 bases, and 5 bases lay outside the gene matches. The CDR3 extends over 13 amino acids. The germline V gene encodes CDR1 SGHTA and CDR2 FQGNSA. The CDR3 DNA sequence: TGTGCCAGCAGATCCGGGACAGACTACGAGCAGTACTTC. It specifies CASRSGTDYEQYF.

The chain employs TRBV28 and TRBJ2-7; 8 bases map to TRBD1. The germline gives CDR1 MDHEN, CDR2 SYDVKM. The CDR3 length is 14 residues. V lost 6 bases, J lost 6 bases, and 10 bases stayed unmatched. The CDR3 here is CASSGGQEILEQYF. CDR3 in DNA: TGTGCCAGCAGCGGGGGACAGGAGATCCTCGAGCAGTACTTC.

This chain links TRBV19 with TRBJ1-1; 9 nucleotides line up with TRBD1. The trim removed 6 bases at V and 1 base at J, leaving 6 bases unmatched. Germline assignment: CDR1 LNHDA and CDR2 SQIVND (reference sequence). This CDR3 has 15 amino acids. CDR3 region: CASSYLDRGNTEAFF. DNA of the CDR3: TGTGCCAGTAGCTATCTGGACAGGGGGAACACTGAAGCTTTCTTT.

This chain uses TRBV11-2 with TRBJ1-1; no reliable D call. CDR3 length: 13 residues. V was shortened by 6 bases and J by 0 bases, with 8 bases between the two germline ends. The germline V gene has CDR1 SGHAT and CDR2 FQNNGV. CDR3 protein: CASSSVLNTEAFF. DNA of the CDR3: TGTGCCAGCAGTTCCGTTTTGAACACTGAAGCTTTCTTT.

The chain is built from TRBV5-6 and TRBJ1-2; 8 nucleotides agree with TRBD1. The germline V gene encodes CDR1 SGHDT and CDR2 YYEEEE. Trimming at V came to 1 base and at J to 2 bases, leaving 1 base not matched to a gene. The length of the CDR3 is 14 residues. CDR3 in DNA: TGTGCCAGCAGCTTGTCAGGGGGCAACTATGGCTACACCTTC. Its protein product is CASSLSGGNYGYTF.

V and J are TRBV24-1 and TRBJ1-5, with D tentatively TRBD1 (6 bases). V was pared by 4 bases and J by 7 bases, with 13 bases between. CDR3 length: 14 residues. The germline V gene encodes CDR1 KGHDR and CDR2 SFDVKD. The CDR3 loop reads CATSETGLVQPQHF. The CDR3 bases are TGTGCCACCAGTGAAACAGGGCTAGTACAGCCCCAGCATTTT.

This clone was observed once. The CDR3 sequence: CASSLATGGLNTIYF. The CDR3, as DNA: TGTGCCAGCAGCCTTGCCACAGGGGGTCTAAACACCATATATTTT. This chain connects TRBV3-1 (or the pseudogene TRBV3-2) to TRBJ1-3, with 8 bases that match TRBD1. Germline V gene data show CDR1 as LGHDT and CDR2 as YNNKEL (reference sequence). The CDR3 runs to 15 residues. V was clipped by 4 bases and J by 6 bases; unmatched bases: 8.

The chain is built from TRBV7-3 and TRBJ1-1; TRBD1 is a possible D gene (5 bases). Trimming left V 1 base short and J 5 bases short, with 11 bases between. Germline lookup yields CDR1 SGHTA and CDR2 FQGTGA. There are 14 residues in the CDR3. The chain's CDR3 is CASSLIGGITEAFF. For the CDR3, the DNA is TGTGCCAGCAGCTTAATCGGGGGTATAACTGAAGCTTTCTTT.

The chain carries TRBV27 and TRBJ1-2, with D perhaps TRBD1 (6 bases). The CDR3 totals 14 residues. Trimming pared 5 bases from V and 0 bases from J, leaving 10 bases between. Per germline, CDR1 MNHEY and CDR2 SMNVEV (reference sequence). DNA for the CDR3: TGTGCCAGCAGTCCGGACAGAGCTAACTATGGCTACACCTTC. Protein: CASSPDRANYGYTF.

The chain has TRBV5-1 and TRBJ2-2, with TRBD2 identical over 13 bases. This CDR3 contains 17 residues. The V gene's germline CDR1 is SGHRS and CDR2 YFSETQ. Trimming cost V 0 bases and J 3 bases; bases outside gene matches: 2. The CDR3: CASSLGTSGGHTGELFF. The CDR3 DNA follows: TGCGCCAGCAGCTTGGGGACTAGCGGGGGACACACCGGGGAGCTGTTTTTT.

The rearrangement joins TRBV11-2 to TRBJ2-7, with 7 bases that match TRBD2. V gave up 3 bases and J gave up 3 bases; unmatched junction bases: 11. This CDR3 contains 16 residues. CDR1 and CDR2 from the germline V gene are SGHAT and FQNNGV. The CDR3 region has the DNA TGTGCCAGCAGCTTGTTAGCCCTAGCGGTAGGCTACGAGCAGTACTTC. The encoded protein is CASSLLALAVGYEQYF. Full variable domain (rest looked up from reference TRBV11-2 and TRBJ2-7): EAGVAQSPRYKIIEKRQSVAFWCNPISGHATLYWYQQILGQGPKLLIQFQNNGVVDDSQLPKDRFSAERLKGVDSTLKIQPAKLEDSAVYLCASSLLALAVGYEQYFGPGTRLTVT.

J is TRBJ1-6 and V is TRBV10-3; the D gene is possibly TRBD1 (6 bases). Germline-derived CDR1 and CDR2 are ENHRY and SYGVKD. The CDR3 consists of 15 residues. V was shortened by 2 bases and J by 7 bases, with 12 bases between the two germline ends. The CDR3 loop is CAISEPGARNSPLHF. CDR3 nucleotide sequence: TGTGCCATCAGTGAGCCAGGGGCGAGGAATTCACCCCTCCACTTT.

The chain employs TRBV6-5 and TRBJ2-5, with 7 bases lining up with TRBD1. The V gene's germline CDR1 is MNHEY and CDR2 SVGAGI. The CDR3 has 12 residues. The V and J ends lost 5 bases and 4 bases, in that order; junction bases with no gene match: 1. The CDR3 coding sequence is TGTGCCAGCAGTAGACAGGGAGAGACCCAGTACTTC. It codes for CASSRQGETQYF.

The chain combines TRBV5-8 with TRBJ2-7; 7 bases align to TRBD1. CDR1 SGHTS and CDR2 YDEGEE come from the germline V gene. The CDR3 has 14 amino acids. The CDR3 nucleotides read TGTGGAACAGGGGACCCTACGAGCTCCTACGAGCAGTACTTC. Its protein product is CGTGDPTSSYEQYF.